This TCR beta chain was identified during a study of T cells expressing NK-cell markers. This CDR3 comprises 17 residues. Per the germline V gene, CDR1 is SGHRS and CDR2 is YFSETQ. TCRdb re-called the 5' RACE reads and catalogs CDR3 proteins one per entry, DNA excluded. Recorded for this sample: about 390,000 distinct CDR3 sequences. Sequencing used blood T cells: a sorted CD56 or NKG2C T cell subset, CD4+ or CD8+ T cells, or bulk PBMC T cells (not recorded which). The TCR comes from a woman aged 45-65 years in good health. The chain combines TRBV5-1 with TRBJ2-3; TCRdb proposes TRBD2, but this gene call is untestable without DNA. This CDR3 is CASRPTLAGPSGDTQYF.